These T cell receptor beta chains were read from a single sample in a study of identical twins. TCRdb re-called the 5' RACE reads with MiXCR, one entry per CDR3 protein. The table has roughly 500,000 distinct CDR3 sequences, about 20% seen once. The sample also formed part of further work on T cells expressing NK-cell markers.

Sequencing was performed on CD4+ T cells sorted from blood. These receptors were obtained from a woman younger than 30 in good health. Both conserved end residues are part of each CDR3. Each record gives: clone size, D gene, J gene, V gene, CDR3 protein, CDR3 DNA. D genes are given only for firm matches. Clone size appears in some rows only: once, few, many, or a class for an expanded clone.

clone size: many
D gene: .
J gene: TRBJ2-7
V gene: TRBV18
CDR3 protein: CASSPGQTYEQYF
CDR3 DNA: TGTGCCAGCAGTCCCGGACAAACCTACGAGCAGTACTTC

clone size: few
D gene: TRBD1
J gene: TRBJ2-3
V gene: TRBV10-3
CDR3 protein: CAISRGRNTDTQYF
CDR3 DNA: TGTGCCATCAGCAGGGGGCGGAACACAGATACGCAGTATTTT

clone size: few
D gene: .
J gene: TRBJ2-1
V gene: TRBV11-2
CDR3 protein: CASSSHGLKSYNEQFF
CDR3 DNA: TGTGCCAGCAGCTCTCACGGACTGAAATCCTACAATGAGCAGTTCTTC

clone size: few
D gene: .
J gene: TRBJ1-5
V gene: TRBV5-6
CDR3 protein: CASSLSGNNQPQHF
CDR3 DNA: TGTGCCAGCAGCTTGTCAGGGAATAATCAGCCCCAGCATTTT

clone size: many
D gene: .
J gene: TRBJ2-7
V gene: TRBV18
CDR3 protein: CASSPERLQSISYEQYF
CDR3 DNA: TGTGCCAGCTCACCAGAACGGTTACAGTCTATCTCCTACGAGCAGTACTTC

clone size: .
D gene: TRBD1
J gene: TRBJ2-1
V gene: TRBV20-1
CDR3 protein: CSARKLRGHEQFF
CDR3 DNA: TGCAGTGCTAGAAAACTCAGGGGGCATGAGCAGTTCTTC

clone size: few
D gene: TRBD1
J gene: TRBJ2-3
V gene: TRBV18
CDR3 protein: CASSPSGTGTGGTQYF
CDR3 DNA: TGTGCCAGCTCACCCTCGGGGACAGGGACCGGAGGAACGCAGTATTTT

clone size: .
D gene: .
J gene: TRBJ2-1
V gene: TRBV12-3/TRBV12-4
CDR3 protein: CASSLAGTSAVQAEQFF
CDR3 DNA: TGTGCCAGCAGTTTAGCTGGGACCTCAGCGGTCCAAGCGGAGCAGTTCTTC

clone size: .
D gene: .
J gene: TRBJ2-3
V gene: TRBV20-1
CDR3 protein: CSARDGVGTSTDTQYF
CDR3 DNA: TGCAGTGCTAGGGACGGGGTCGGGACTAGCACAGATACGCAGTATTTT

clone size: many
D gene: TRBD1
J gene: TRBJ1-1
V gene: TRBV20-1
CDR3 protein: CSAGTDLGEAFF
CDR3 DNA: TGCAGTGCTGGGACAGATTTAGGAGAAGCTTTCTTT

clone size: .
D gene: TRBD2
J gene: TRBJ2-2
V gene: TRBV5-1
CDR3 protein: CASKVAGVPTGELFF
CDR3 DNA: TGCGCCAGCAAAGTAGCGGGAGTACCCACCGGGGAGCTGTTTTTT

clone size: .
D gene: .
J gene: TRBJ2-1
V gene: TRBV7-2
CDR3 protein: CASSLRLVYNEQFF
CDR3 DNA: TGTGCCAGCAGCTTAAGACTAGTATACAATGAGCAGTTCTTC

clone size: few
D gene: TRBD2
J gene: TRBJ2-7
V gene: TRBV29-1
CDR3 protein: CSVAGLASYEQYF
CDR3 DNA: TGCAGCGTCGCGGGACTAGCCTCCTACGAGCAGTACTTC

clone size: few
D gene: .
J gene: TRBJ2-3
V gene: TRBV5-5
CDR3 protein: CASSLEGGRDTQYF
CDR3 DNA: TGTGCCAGCAGCTTAGAGGGGGGTCGGGATACGCAGTATTTT

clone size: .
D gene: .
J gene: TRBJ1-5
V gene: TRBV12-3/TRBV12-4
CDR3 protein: CASSFHRRLEPQHF
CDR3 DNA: TGTGCCAGCAGTTTTCATAGGCGGTTAGAGCCCCAGCATTTT

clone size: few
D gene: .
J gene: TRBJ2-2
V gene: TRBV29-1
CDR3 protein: CSVGLVGAGELFF
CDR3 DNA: TGCAGCGTTGGTTTGGTAGGGGCCGGGGAGCTGTTTTTT

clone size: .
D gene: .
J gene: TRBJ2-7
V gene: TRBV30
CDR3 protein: CAWRGTMTYEQYF
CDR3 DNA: TGTGCCTGGAGGGGGACGATGACCTACGAGCAGTACTTC

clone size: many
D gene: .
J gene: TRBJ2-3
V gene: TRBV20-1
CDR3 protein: CSARDSRILDTQYF
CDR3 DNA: TGCAGTGCTAGAGATTCCCGTATTTTGGATACGCAGTATTTT

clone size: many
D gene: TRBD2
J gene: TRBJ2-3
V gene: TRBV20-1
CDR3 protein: CSAPSSGGTDTQYF
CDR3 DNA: TGCAGTGCTCCTTCTAGCGGAGGCACAGATACGCAGTATTTT

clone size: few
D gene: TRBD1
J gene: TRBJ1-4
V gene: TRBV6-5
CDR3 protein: CASSYSGTGGPTNEKLFF
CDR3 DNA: TGTGCCAGCAGTTACTCCGGGACAGGAGGTCCAACTAATGAAAAACTGTTTTTT

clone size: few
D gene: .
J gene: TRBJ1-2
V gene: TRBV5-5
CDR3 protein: CASSVSRQDYGYTF
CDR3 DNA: TGTGCCAGCAGCGTCAGCCGACAGGACTATGGCTACACCTTC

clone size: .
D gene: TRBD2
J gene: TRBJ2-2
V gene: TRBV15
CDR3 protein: CATSKESGRNTGELFF
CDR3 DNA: TGTGCCACCAGCAAAGAAAGCGGGAGGAACACCGGGGAGCTGTTTTTT

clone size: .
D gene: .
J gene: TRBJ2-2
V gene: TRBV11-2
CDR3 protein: CASSPRQIDRVSSNTGELFF
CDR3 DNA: TGTGCCAGCAGCCCCCGCCAGATTGACAGAGTAAGCTCGAACACCGGGGAGCTGTTTTTT

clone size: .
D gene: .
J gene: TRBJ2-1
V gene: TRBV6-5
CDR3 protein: CASSYSDRSEQFF
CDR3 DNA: TGTGCCAGCAGTTACTCGGACCGGAGTGAGCAGTTCTTC

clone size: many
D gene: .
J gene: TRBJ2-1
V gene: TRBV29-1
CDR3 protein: CSVERLDKVEQFF
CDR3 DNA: TGCAGCGTTGAGCGTCTAGATAAAGTTGAGCAGTTCTTC

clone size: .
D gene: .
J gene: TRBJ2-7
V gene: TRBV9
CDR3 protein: CASSASGTSSYEQYF
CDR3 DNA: TGTGCCAGCAGCGCTTCCGGGACCAGCTCCTACGAGCAGTACTTC

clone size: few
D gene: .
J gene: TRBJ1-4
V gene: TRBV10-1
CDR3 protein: CASSDPTEGEKLFF
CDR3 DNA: TGCGCCAGCAGTGACCCGACAGAAGGCGAAAAACTGTTTTTT

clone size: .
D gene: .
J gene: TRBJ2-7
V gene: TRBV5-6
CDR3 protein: CASTIGAFYEQYF
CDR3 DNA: TGTGCCAGCACCATTGGCGCTTTCTACGAGCAGTACTTC

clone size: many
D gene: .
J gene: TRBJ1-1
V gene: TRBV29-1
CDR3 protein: CSLWTNTEAFF
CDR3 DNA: TGCAGCCTCTGGACCAACACTGAAGCTTTCTTT